These 25 T cell receptor beta chains were sequenced from one sample in a study of response to subunit inactivated influenza vaccine (dated by TCRdb to 2016 to 2018). The library came from RT-PCR. Data came from an Illumina HiSeq 2500. In-frame beta chains were kept once TCRdb had trimmed the public reads at Q25 with fastp and called clones with MiXCR. Rows are combined by CDR3 protein, so each entry shows the most common genes and DNA. The table for this sample lists about 300,000 distinct CDR3 sequences; 20% to 25% of them were counted only once. About 9.4% of the sample lies in the top ten. Sequencing used PBMCs from blood, obtained less than 22 months after vaccination. These receptors all stem from a man between 50 and 70 years old who received an inactivated influenza vaccine. Donor details come from another sample of the same person, matched by shared clones.

This clonotype has just a few counts. The chain uses TRBV12-3 or TRBV12-4 and TRBJ2-6; the D is unclear. Trimming left V 4 bases short and J 0 bases short, with 10 bases between. This CDR3 has 16 amino acids. CDR3 sequence (DNA): TGTGCCAGCAGTTCACCCACAAGCTCTGGGGCCAACGTCCTGACTTTC. It codes for CASSSPTSSGANVLTF.

This clonotype showed up just a few times. J is TRBJ1-1 and V is TRBV12-3 or TRBV12-4, with unresolved D. Trimming cost V 2 bases and J 5 bases, with 12 bases left between them. There are 14 residues in the CDR3. CDR3 residues: CASSLRSQLTEAFF. The CDR3 DNA follows: TGTGCCAGCAGTTTAAGATCGCAGCTGACTGAAGCTTTCTTT.

This chain joins TRBV7-9 and TRBJ1-1; perhaps TRBD1 as D (6 bases). Germline CDR1 is SEHNR and CDR2 is FQNEAQ (reference sequence). The V and J ends lost 4 bases and 4 bases respectively, with 10 bases between them. This CDR3 region has 13 residues. The CDR3 DNA is TGTGCCAGCAGCTCTCAGGGGACCACTGAAGCTTTCTTT. Its translation: CASSSQGTTEAFF.

This clonotype has more than one count but fewer than ten. V and J are TRBV7-2 and TRBJ2-7; 11 bases line up with TRBD2. The CDR3 runs to 14 residues. After removal of 3 bases from V and 2 bases from J, the junction contained 0 bases not matched to a gene. Germline assignment: CDR1 SGHTA and CDR2 FQGNSA. The CDR3 nucleotides read TGTGCCAGCAGCTTGACTAGCGGGGCCTACGAGCAGTACTTC. Its translation is CASSLTSGAYEQYF.

The CDR3 DNA reads TGTGCCAGCAGTTCCTCGACTAGCGGGAGATTCGGCGAGCAGTACTTC. The encoded protein is CASSSSTSGRFGEQYF. The V and J genes are TRBV12-3 or TRBV12-4 and TRBJ2-7; the match to TRBD2 covers 12 bases. This CDR3 region has 16 residues. V shed 4 bases, J shed 6 bases, and the junction held 10 bases outside the gene matches.

V usage is TRBV6-2 or TRBV6-3 and J usage is TRBJ1-5; no clear D gene. The germline gives CDR1 MNHEY, CDR2 SVGEGT. Trimming stripped 8 bases from V and 4 bases from J, with 12 bases between. The CDR3 loop spans 13 amino acids. CDR3 nucleotide sequence: TGTGCCAGCGGCCGGGCAACTAATCAGCCCCAGCATTTT. Its protein is CASGRATNQPQHF.

This clonotype turned up a few times. The chain combines TRBV15 with TRBJ2-3; TRBD1 or TRBD2 may be the D gene (5 bases each). CDR1 LNHNV and CDR2 YYDKDF come from the germline V gene (reference sequence). The CDR3 covers 15 residues. Between the trimmed V and J ends, which lost 3 bases and 1 base, there was a span of 11 bases. The CDR3 loop reads CATSRGQGGTDTQYF. As DNA, the CDR3 is TGTGCCACCAGCAGGGGTCAGGGAGGCACAGATACGCAGTATTTT.

J is TRBJ2-3 and V is TRBV11-2, with D possibly called TRBD1 or TRBD2 (5 bases each). V was pared by 4 bases and J by 5 bases, with 10 bases between. This CDR3 has 13 residues. CDR1 and CDR2 from the germline V gene are SGHAT and FQNNGV. In nucleotides, the CDR3 is TGTGCCAGCAGCTCCGGGGCAAAAGATACGCAGTATTTT. Translating it yields CASSSGAKDTQYF.

The J gene is TRBJ1-1, the V gene TRBV29-1; no clear D. The germline gives CDR1 SQVTM, CDR2 ANQGSEA. Trimming cost V 7 bases and J 0 bases, with 6 bases left between them. The CDR3 runs 11 residues. CDR3 amino acids: CSGILNTEAFF. The DNA of the CDR3 is TGCAGCGGAATCTTGAACACTGAAGCTTTCTTT.

This clonotype appeared a few times. The chain carries TRBV7-9 and TRBJ2-1; 7 nucleotides match TRBD2. Trimming at V came to 1 base and at J to 8 bases, leaving 8 bases not matched to a gene. The CDR3 runs 15 residues. Germline CDR1 reads SEHNR; CDR2 reads FQNEAQ (reference sequence). Written as DNA, the CDR3 is TGTGCCAGCAGCTTAGACGGGAGGCCGGTTGATGAGCAGTTCTTC. This encodes CASSLDGRPVDEQFF.

CDR3 sequence: CATSLTYDQPQHF. The CDR3 bases are TGTGCCACCAGCCTAACATACGATCAGCCCCAGCATTTT. The rearrangement links TRBV15 to TRBJ1-5; D unclear. CDR1 is LNHNV and CDR2 is YYDKDF in the germline V gene (reference sequence). The CDR3 covers 13 residues. The V end lost 5 bases, the J end lost 5 bases, and 10 bases lay between the germline ends.

The sample holds a few counts of this clonotype. The CDR3: CSARESNQPQHF. The CDR3 DNA is TGCAGTGCTAGGGAAAGCAATCAGCCCCAGCATTTT. The V gene is TRBV20-1, the J gene TRBJ1-5, with no clear D. The germline CDR1 and CDR2 sequences are DFQATT and SNEGSKA (reference sequence). The CDR3 has 12 residues. V lost 3 bases, J lost 1 base, and 4 bases lay in between.

The V and J genes are TRBV20-1 and TRBJ1-2; D is uncertain. CDR1 is DFQATT and CDR2 is SNEGSKA in the germline V gene (reference sequence). Trimming stripped 3 bases from V and 4 bases from J, with 9 bases between. The CDR3 runs to 12 residues. This chain's CDR3 is CSASAAGYGYTF. For the CDR3, the DNA is TGCAGTGCTAGCGCTGCCGGCTATGGCTACACCTTC.

The chain is built from TRBV20-1 and TRBJ2-1, with 8 positions matching TRBD2. The CDR3 is 14 amino acids. After removal of 6 bases from V and 7 bases from J, the junction contained 11 bases not matched to a gene. Germline V gene sequence: CDR1 DFQATT, CDR2 SNEGSKA (reference sequence). CDR3: CSAPFPGRANEQFF. The CDR3 DNA sequence: TGCAGTGCCCCCTTTCCCGGGAGGGCGAATGAGCAGTTCTTC.

In this sample, this clonotype turned up many times. DNA of the CDR3: TGCGCCAGCAGCCCGCGGGGTCCCACTGAAGCTTTCTTT. It encodes CASSPRGPTEAFF. V usage is TRBV5-1 and J usage is TRBJ1-1, with no clear D. The germline V gene encodes CDR1 SGHRS and CDR2 YFSETQ. The V end was cut by 4 bases, the J end by 4 bases, with 11 bases between. The CDR3 consists of 13 residues.

This clonotype was recorded at least ten times. This chain joins TRBV6-1 and TRBJ1-1, with D tentatively TRBD1 (5 bases). CDR1 is MNHNS, CDR2 SASEGT, per germline. V was trimmed by 3 bases and J by 3 bases, leaving 14 bases between them. The CDR3 has 15 amino acids. This chain's CDR3 is CASSDAGTGYTEAFF. DNA of the CDR3: TGTGCCAGCAGTGATGCCGGGACGGGCTACACTGAAGCTTTCTTT.

This clonotype was seen a few times. V gene TRBV4-1 combines with J gene TRBJ1-2; no firm D call. The ends were cut back, 1 base at V and 2 bases at J, with 8 bases in the middle. The CDR3 loop spans 14 amino acids. In germline, CDR1 is MGHRA, CDR2 YSYEKL. Written as DNA, the CDR3 is TGCGCCAGCAGCCAAGGGACGGTGAACTATGGCTACACCTTC. Translating it yields CASSQGTVNYGYTF.

There are a few counts of this clonotype. This sequence joins TRBV6-1 and TRBJ1-5; possible D gene TRBD1, 5 bases. This CDR3 is built from 14 residues. Germline CDR1 and CDR2: MNHNS and SASEGT. The V gene lost 5 bases and the J gene lost 1 base, with 9 bases spanning the gap. CDR3 bases: TGTGCCAGCAGTACACAGGCCAGCAATCAGCCCCAGCATTTT. Encoded protein: CASSTQASNQPQHF.

There are a few counts of this clonotype. The chain links TRBV3-1 to TRBJ1-6, with D perhaps matching TRBD1 (6 bases). The CDR3 has 14 amino acids. Germline values: CDR1 LGHDT, CDR2 YNNKEL (reference sequence). Trimming stripped 6 bases from V and 6 bases from J, with 12 bases between. CDR3: CASSQTGFNSPLHF. CDR3 DNA sequence: TGTGCCAGCAGTCAAACAGGGTTTAATTCACCCCTCCACTTT. Full variable domain (rest looked up from reference TRBV3-1 and TRBJ1-6): DTAVSQTPKYLVTQMGNDKSIKCEQNLGHDTMYWYKQDSKKFLKIMFSYNNKELIINETVPNRFSPKSPDKAHLNLHINSLELGDSAVYFCASSQTGFNSPLHFGNGTRLTVT.

This clonotype occurred many times. The chain links TRBV4-3 to TRBJ1-3, with D perhaps matching TRBD1 (5 bases). The CDR3 covers 16 residues. CDR1 LGHNA and CDR2 YSLEER come from the germline V gene. The ends were cut back, 0 bases at V and 4 bases at J, with 13 bases in the middle. DNA of the CDR3: TGCGCCAGCAGCCAAGACCCCGGGGGATCGGGAAACACCATATATTTT. This sequence encodes CASSQDPGGSGNTIYF.

This clonotype has only a few counts. The rearrangement links TRBV7-2 to TRBJ1-2; D may be TRBD1 (6 bases). V was trimmed by 4 bases and J by 0 bases, leaving 18 bases between them. Germline loops: CDR1 SGHTA, CDR2 FQGNSA. The CDR3 consists of 17 residues. The CDR3 spells CASSSTLTGTPNYGYTF. For the CDR3, the DNA is TGTGCCAGCAGCTCCACCCTGACAGGCACACCTAACTATGGCTACACCTTC.

This clonotype was found a few times. The chain carries TRBV12-3 or TRBV12-4 and TRBJ1-1; TRBD1 is a possible D gene (5 bases). V lost 4 bases and J 5 bases, leaving 11 bases between the germline ends. This CDR3 spans 13 amino acids. CDR3 region: CASSYPGGTEAFF. CDR3 nucleotides: TGTGCCAGCAGTTATCCGGGGGGGACTGAAGCTTTCTTT.

The table lists this clonotype with a few counts. V gene TRBV19 combines with J gene TRBJ1-2, with 8 bases identical to TRBD1. The germline V gene has CDR1 LNHDA and CDR2 SQIVND (reference sequence). V trimming: 6 bases; J trimming: 8 bases; junction bases outside the gene matches: 11. The CDR3 is 14 residues long. The CDR3 region has the DNA TGTGCCAGTAGCCTACTCGCAGGGGGCCGAGGCTACACCTTC. Residues: CASSLLAGGRGYTF.

The rearrangement joins TRBV20-1 to TRBJ1-6; unclear D gene. Germline V gene sequence: CDR1 DFQATT, CDR2 SNEGSKA (reference sequence). V was clipped by 7 bases and J by 9 bases, with 16 bases between them. The CDR3 contains 13 residues. The CDR3 is CSGAEPPGSPLHF. The DNA of the CDR3 is TGCAGTGGAGCAGAACCACCTGGTTCACCCCTCCACTTT.

This clonotype was seen only a few times. The V call is TRBV5-1, the J call TRBJ1-1; no clear D. Germline CDR1 reads SGHRS; CDR2 reads YFSETQ. CDR3 length: 12 amino acids. With 4 bases removed from V and 8 bases from J, the gap between germline ends came to 12 bases. The CDR3 region has the DNA TGCGCCAGCAGCATTACCGATGGCGAAGCTTTCTTT. This gives the protein CASSITDGEAFF.